This TCR beta chain was captured by sequencing in a study of T cell clusters in autoimmune cytopenias. There are 15 residues in the CDR3. Germline-derived CDR1 and CDR2 are SGHNT and YYREEE (reference sequence). Each sample's input was 250 to 300 ng genomic DNA, 38,000 or so genome equivalents. Considering frequency, this clonotype is medium-sized. Its specificity is not known. TRB was amplified by touch-down multiplex PCR, primer pools A and B combined. Reprocessing the multiplex PCR reads, TCRdb reports a single entry for every CDR3 protein and omits DNA. This sample's clone table lists roughly 2,900 distinct CDR3 sequences. The study's findings and limits: Primary autoimmune cytopenia patients seemingly lacked the physiological T cell clusters found in healthy donors.

The data were also submitted as part of a second study, on T cell repertoires in aging, cancer and after chemotherapy. That publication notes: The whole study produced a dataset of approximately 10 million TCR reads. Compared with age-matched healthy donors, untreated hematological or solid cancer patients showed higher blood TCR clonality. Median generation probability rose over the chemotherapy interval in each cancer cohort, suggesting rebound thymic output.

This clonotype was obtained from a human donor in good health. Input material: peripheral blood. This chain connects TRBV5-4 to TRBJ2-1; the D call from TCRdb, TRBD2, cannot be confirmed without DNA. This CDR3 is CASSWTSGGAGEQFF.